Following are 23 T cell receptor beta chains from one sample sequenced in a study of breast tumors, draining lymph nodes, adjacent tissues. TCRdb independently ran MiXCR on the multiplex PCR reads; one entry per CDR3 protein. This table holds roughly 120,000 distinct CDR3 sequences, roughly 21% found once. Samples came from axillary lymph nodes draining the breast cancer. Specimen: axillary lymph node tissue. The receptors were sampled from a female donor with breast cancer. Some clones in this sample may be carry-over from other donors' samples.

This clonotype was detected many times. This sequence joins TRBV5-1 and TRBJ1-5; TRBD1 matches 8 bases. With 2 bases clipped from V and 3 bases from J, the junction kept 4 bases outside the gene matches. Germline V gives CDR1 SGHRS, CDR2 YFSETQ. The CDR3 totals 15 residues. The CDR3: CASSFGQGVNQPQHF. CDR3 bases: TGCGCCAGCAGCTTCGGACAGGGTGTCAATCAGCCCCAGCATTTT. The full variable domain, its missing parts supplied by reference TRBV5-1 and TRBJ1-5, is KAGVTQTPRYLIKTRGQQVTLSCSPISGHRSVSWYQQTPGQGLQFLFEYFSETQRNKGNFPGRFSGRQFSNSRSEMNVSTLELGDSALYLCASSFGQGVNQPQHFGDGTRLSIL.

The sample holds many counts of this clonotype. This rearrangement joins TRBV12-3 or TRBV12-4 to TRBJ2-3; TRBD2 matches 7 bases. V was pared by 6 bases and J by 4 bases, with 7 bases of the junction left unmatched. The CDR3 totals 14 residues. The CDR3 coding sequence is TGTGCCAGCAGGGTGTCTAGCGGATCAGATACGCAGTATTTT. Its translation: CASRVSSGSDTQYF.

This clonotype has at least ten counts. The V call is TRBV7-9, the J call TRBJ1-2, with no clear D. The V and J ends lost 7 bases and 0 bases respectively, with 12 bases between them. Germline CDR1 SEHNR, CDR2 FQNEAQ (reference sequence). The CDR3 runs 14 residues. The CDR3 sequence: CASTIRPTNYGYTF. The CDR3 DNA reads TGTGCCAGCACCATTCGGCCGACTAACTATGGCTACACCTTC.

As for this clonotype: Since a much larger clone is just one base distant, this may be a read error. The chain has TRBV7-2 and TRBJ1-4, with no clear D. This CDR3 region has 18 residues. Germline CDR1 SGHTA, CDR2 FQGNSA. The CDR3 reads CASSSLGGRGRVWENLFF. CDR3 nucleotides: TGTGCCAGCAGCTCCCTAGGCGGTCGGGGTCGCGTTTGGGAAAACCTGTTTTTT.

With respect to this clonotype: A much larger clone sits a single nucleotide away, making a read error possible. The gene calls are TRBV20-1 and TRBJ2-5; 7 nucleotides align to TRBD1. Germline V gene data show CDR1 as DFQATT and CDR2 as SNEGSKA (reference sequence). This CDR3 is 12 amino acids long. The CDR3 spells CSAPTGAETRYF. The CDR3 coding sequence is TGCAGTGCCCCAACAGGGGCAGAGACCCGGTACTTC.

A few counts support this clonotype. One base away lies a much larger clone, so this may be a sequencing read error. This chain links TRBV20-1 with TRBJ1-3; maybe TRBD1 (5 bases). The CDR3 covers 14 residues. In germline, CDR1 is DFQATT, CDR2 SNEGSKA (reference sequence). This CDR3 is CSARVGGAGSTIYF. CDR3 DNA: TGCAGTGCTAGAGTAGGAGGGGCTGGAAGCACCATATATTTT.

This clonotype was seen ten or more times. The V call is TRBV20-1, the J call TRBJ2-3; either TRBD1 or TRBD2 may supply D (5 bases each). CDR1 is DFQATT, CDR2 SNEGSKA, per germline (reference sequence). Trimming removed 0 bases at V and 0 bases at J, with 22 bases between. CDR3 length: 19 residues. CDR3 DNA: TGCAGTGCTAGAGAGTGGCTCAGAGGGACGACAACTAGCACAGATACGCAGTATTTT. This sequence encodes CSAREWLRGTTTSTDTQYF.

At least ten counts were recorded for this clonotype. The rearrangement links TRBV13 to TRBJ2-1, with D uncertain. CDR3 size: 12 residues. V gave up 5 bases and J gave up 3 bases, with 5 bases separating them. Germline CDR1 PRHDT, CDR2 FYEKMQ (reference sequence). The CDR3 here is CASSPLYNEQFF. CDR3 bases: TGTGCCAGCAGCCCTCTCTACAATGAGCAGTTCTTC.

This clonotype was counted at least ten times. The rearrangement links TRBV5-1 to TRBJ2-7; D not resolved. V lost 0 bases and J lost 0, with 4 bases in between. This CDR3 has 13 amino acids. Germline V lookup: CDR1 SGHRS, CDR2 YFSETQ. CDR3: CASSLGRSYEQYF. The CDR3 DNA reads as TGCGCCAGCAGCTTGGGGCGCTCCTACGAGCAGTACTTC. Full variable domain (outside the CDR3, taken from reference TRBV5-1 and TRBJ2-7): KAGVTQTPRYLIKTRGQQVTLSCSPISGHRSVSWYQQTPGQGLQFLFEYFSETQRNKGNFPGRFSGRQFSNSRSEMNVSTLELGDSALYLCASSLGRSYEQYFGPGTRLTVT.

This clonotype has at least ten counts. The chain carries TRBV7-9 and TRBJ1-6; D is undetermined. V gave up 3 bases and J gave up 6 bases, with 9 bases separating them. CDR1 is SEHNR and CDR2 is FQNEAQ in the germline V gene (reference sequence). The CDR3 totals 14 residues. The CDR3 coding sequence is TGTGCCAGCAGCTTGAATGAAATTAATTCACCCCTCCACTTT. Encoded protein: CASSLNEINSPLHF.

In this sample, this clonotype turned up many times. The chain couples TRBV11-2 to TRBJ2-1, with 11 bases lining up with TRBD2. Germline assignment: CDR1 SGHAT and CDR2 FQNNGV. The CDR3 is 16 residues long. J lost 7 bases, V lost 4 bases, and 9 bases had no gene match. CDR3 residues: CASSSTTGTSGNEQFF. As DNA, the CDR3 is TGTGCCAGCAGCTCAACAACTGGGACTAGCGGTAATGAGCAGTTCTTC.

This clonotype was detected a few times. V and J are TRBV28 and TRBJ2-1; 10 positions match TRBD2. V lost 8 bases and J lost 2; bases outside the gene matches: 12. This CDR3 has 17 amino acids. CDR1 and CDR2 from the germline V gene are MDHEN and SYDVKM. The DNA of the CDR3 is TGTGCCAGCTCGAAACCAGCGGGAGGGGGACCCTACAATGAGCAGTTCTTC. Translating it yields CASSKPAGGGPYNEQFF.

This clonotype came up a few times. The chain has TRBV6-6 and TRBJ1-4, with D possibly matching TRBD1 (5 bases). V shed 0 bases and J shed 7 bases, with 15 bases lying between them. The germline CDR1 and CDR2 sequences are MNHNY and SVGAGI (reference sequence). The CDR3 is 16 residues long. The CDR3 region is CASSYSRGEGPEKLFF. The CDR3 coding sequence is TGTGCCAGCAGTTACTCGAGGGGTGAGGGACCTGAAAAACTGTTTTTT.

The genes are TRBV28 and TRBJ1-3; unclear D gene. CDR3 length: 14 residues. V lost 6 bases and J lost 0, with 9 bases in between. CDR1 MDHEN and CDR2 SYDVKM come from the germline V gene. The CDR3 loop reads CASSLGYSGNTIYF. As DNA, the CDR3 is TGTGCCAGCAGCCTCGGCTACTCTGGAAACACCATATATTTT.

Concerning this clonotype: This likely comes from a read error, as the CDR3 has no conserved phenylalanine or tryptophan at its end. The DNA is left out, because the CDR3 cannot be placed on it with certainty; the CDR3 is given as TCRdb lists it. The chain uses TRBV20-1 and TRBJ2-3; TRBD2 is the table's D call and was not checked against the DNA. CDR1 and CDR2 from the germline V gene are DFQATT and SNEGSKA (reference sequence). Both ends counted, the CDR3 spans 14 residues. This CDR3 reads CSAALAASTDTQDL.

This clonotype was observed at least ten times. The chain carries TRBV2 and TRBJ1-2, with TRBD1 identical over 7 bases. The CDR3 totals 14 residues. CDR1 SNHLY and CDR2 FYNNEI come from the germline V gene. The V and J ends lost 4 bases and 4 bases, in that order; junction bases with no gene match: 6. CDR3: CASSAQTGRYGYTF. Here the CDR3 DNA reads TGTGCCAGCAGTGCCCAGACAGGGCGCTATGGCTACACCTTC.

Of note for this clonotype: Mismatch with germline at one junction end may stem from a read error. This chain connects TRBV20-1 to TRBJ2-1; the D gene is possibly TRBD2 (6 bases). Germline CDR1 DFQATT, CDR2 SNEGSKA (reference sequence). The CDR3 spans 17 residues. CDR3 DNA sequence: TGCAGTGTTAGAGTCCCCGGGGAGGCTCGCTCCTACAATGAGCAGTTCTTC. Its protein product is CSVRVPGEARSYNEQFF.

The chain couples TRBV20-1 to TRBJ2-4; the match to TRBD2 covers 7 bases. There are 13 residues in the CDR3. V was pared by 6 bases and J by 4 bases, with 6 bases of the junction left unmatched. Germline V lookup: CDR1 DFQATT, CDR2 SNEGSKA (reference sequence). In DNA, the CDR3 is TGCAGTGCGGGAGGGCGGAAGAAAAACATTCAGTACTTC. Amino acid sequence: CSAGGRKKNIQYF.

This chain joins TRBV20-1 and TRBJ1-5; D uncertain. Germline CDR1 reads DFQATT; CDR2 reads SNEGSKA (reference sequence). This CDR3 has 15 residues. Trimming removed 5 bases from V and 5 bases from J, with 19 bases in between. CDR3 nucleotide sequence: TGCAGTGCTTACTCGGATGGCATAAGCGATCAGCCCCAGCATTTT. Its translation is CSAYSDGISDQPQHF.

There are a few counts of this clonotype. At one boundary the junction diverges from the germline segment, which might be a read error. The chain joins TRBV5-1 to TRBJ1-2; D is ambiguous. CDR1 is SGHRS, CDR2 YFSETQ, per germline. This CDR3 region has 14 residues. CDR3 DNA sequence: TGCGCCAGCAGCCCTCTCCAGAATAACTGTGGCTACACCTTC. Its protein product is CASSPLQNNCGYTF.

This clonotype was counted ten times or more. In DNA form, the CDR3 reads TGTGCCAGCAGACGCGACAGTAATGAAAAACTGTTTTTT. This translates into CASRRDSNEKLFF. The gene calls are TRBV2 and TRBJ1-4; a possible D gene is TRBD1 (5 bases). The V and J ends lost 6 bases and 4 bases respectively, with 9 bases between them. Germline V lookup: CDR1 SNHLY, CDR2 FYNNEI. The CDR3 runs 13 residues.

This clonotype was found many times. The chain combines TRBV7-2 with TRBJ2-5, with 7 positions matching TRBD2. Losses at the gene ends were 0 bases for V and 5 bases for J; bases not matched to a gene: 6. The germline gives CDR1 SGHTA, CDR2 FQGNSA. The length of the CDR3 is 15 residues. The CDR3 DNA sequence: TGTGCCAGCAGCTTAGCGGGGACTACTAAGGAGACCCAGTACTTC. It specifies CASSLAGTTKETQYF.

This clonotype was found many times. The chain carries TRBV7-9 and TRBJ2-1; D gene ambiguous. Trimming took 1 base from V and 5 from J, leaving 9 bases between them. The CDR3 extends over 14 amino acids. CDR1 and CDR2 (germline): SEHNR, FQNEAQ (reference sequence). CDR3 DNA sequence: TGTGCCAGCAGCTTAGGAGCGAGGAACAATGAGCAGTTCTTC. This codes for CASSLGARNNEQFF.